What follows are 16 T cell receptor beta chains derived from one specimen sequenced in a study of T cell changes during pregnancy in multiple sclerosis (dated by TCRdb to the late 2010s). The library was prepared using the immunoSEQ multiplex PCR assay. TCRdb stores this immuneACCESS table with in-frame sequences only. Part of the clones is absent; in the studies checked, under half of the shortfall reflects unresolved V genes, and no reason is known for the rest. Recorded for this sample are some 40,000 clones; roughly 90% of them occurred a single time. The ten largest account for about 0.53% of the sample. The sequencing used CD4+ T cells from peripheral blood mononuclear cells, collected before pregnancy. The source of these receptors is a female donor with multiple sclerosis, enrolled in a pregnancy study.

The chain is built from TRBV4-3 and TRBJ2-3; 15 bases are shared with TRBD2. Germline CDR1 LGHNA, CDR2 YSLEER. The CDR3 has 16 amino acids. J lost 5 bases, V lost 3 bases, and 3 bases had no gene match. Here the CDR3 DNA reads TGCGCCAGCAGCCAGGGACTAGCGGGGGGTGAAGATACGCAGTATTTT. This sequence encodes CASSQGLAGGEDTQYF.

The chain links TRBV6-5 to TRBJ2-7; D is possibly TRBD2 (5 bases). V dropped 0 bases and J dropped 4 bases, with 7 bases sitting between them. Germline assignment: CDR1 MNHEY and CDR2 SVGAGI. The CDR3 has 13 residues. The CDR3 region is CASSYSRRYEQYF. The CDR3 DNA sequence: TGTGCCAGCAGTTACTCGCGGAGGTACGAGCAGTACTTC.

The chain joins TRBV9 to TRBJ2-3; D possibly corresponds to TRBD1 (6 bases). Germline lookup yields CDR1 SGDLS and CDR2 YYNGEE. Trimming took off 0 bases at V and 2 bases at J, with 13 bases between the two ends. This CDR3 spans 16 amino acids. The CDR3 DNA follows: TGTGCCAGCAGCGTAGAGGGACACGAATCCACAGATACGCAGTATTTT. This codes for CASSVEGHESTDTQYF.

The V call is TRBV9, the J call TRBJ1-3; 7 nucleotides agree with TRBD1. The CDR3 contains 16 residues. CDR1 is SGDLS, CDR2 YYNGEE, per germline. The V gene end was trimmed by 4 bases and the J gene end by 0 bases; junction bases not matched to a gene: 7. As DNA, the CDR3 is TGTGCCAGCAGCCCAACGACAGGGCCCTCTGGAAACACCATATATTTT. Its translation: CASSPTTGPSGNTIYF.

This clone was counted once. The chain joins TRBV5-1 to TRBJ2-3; the match to TRBD2 covers 15 bases. Losses at the gene ends were 4 bases for V and 5 bases for J; bases not matched to a gene: 8. Germline loops: CDR1 SGHRS, CDR2 YFSETQ. This CDR3 is 17 amino acids long. CDR3 residues: CASSLRTSGGVGDTQYF. The CDR3 DNA is TGCGCCAGCAGCCTACGGACTAGCGGGGGGGTCGGAGATACGCAGTATTTT.

The chain recombines TRBV27 with TRBJ2-7, with a weak D call TRBD1 (5 bases). Trimming removed 6 bases at V and 4 bases at J, with 16 bases between. Germline V CDR1 and CDR2: MNHEY, SMNVEV (reference sequence). This CDR3 is built from 14 residues. CDR3 nucleotides: TGTGCCAGCAGCCTCAACTGGGGCGGATACGAGCAGTACTTC. The encoded protein is CASSLNWGGYEQYF.

This clone was detected a few times. The chain uses TRBV28 and TRBJ1-1; 7 nucleotides agree with TRBD1. This CDR3 comprises 15 residues. V dropped 4 bases and J dropped 0; count of bases not matched to a gene: 5. Germline V gene data show CDR1 as MDHEN and CDR2 as SYDVKM. CDR3 protein: CASSSQGRMNTEAFF. CDR3 DNA: TGTGCCAGCAGTTCACAGGGGCGCATGAACACTGAAGCTTTCTTT.

This chain uses TRBV5-1 with TRBJ2-5, with 9 nucleotides matching TRBD2. Trimming took 0 bases from V and 3 from J; bases not matched to a gene: 6. The CDR3 length is 16 residues. Germline V gene data show CDR1 as SGHRS and CDR2 as YFSETQ. The CDR3 sequence: CASSLALRGGEETQYF. The CDR3 nucleotides are TGCGCCAGCAGCTTGGCCCTGCGGGGGGGGGAAGAGACCCAGTACTTC.

As for this clone: At one of its ends the junction is not consistent with the germline gene, which may arise from a read error. The V call is TRBV2, the J call TRBJ2-3; 9 bases map to TRBD2. CDR1 and CDR2 (germline): SNHLY, FYNNEI. The CDR3 loop spans 13 amino acids. Written as DNA, the CDR3 is TGTGCCAGCAGTGAAGTAACTAGCGGGCCCGGGCATTTT. This codes for CASSEVTSGPGHF. Together with reference TRBV2 and TRBJ2-3, the CDR3 gives the full variable domain: EPEVTQTPSHQVTQMGQEVILRCVPISNHLYFYWYRQILGQKVEFLVSFYNNEISEKSEIFDDQFSVERPDGSNFTLKIRSTKLEDSAMYFCASSEVTSGPGHFGPGTRLTVL.

This rearrangement joins TRBV5-8 to TRBJ2-5; TRBD2 is a possible D gene (6 bases). Trimming removed 6 bases from V and 5 bases from J, with 14 bases in between. The germline V gene has CDR1 SGHTS and CDR2 YDEGEE. CDR3 size: 13 residues. In DNA, the CDR3 is TGTGCCAGCACTCGACTAGTTGTCGAGACCCAGTACTTC. It encodes CASTRLVVETQYF.

V usage is TRBV7-8 and J usage is TRBJ1-4, with TRBD1 matching 8 bases. Germline CDR1 SGHVS, CDR2 FQNEAQ. CDR3 size: 14 residues. The V gene end was trimmed by 5 bases and the J gene end by 8 bases; junction bases not matched to a gene: 7. The CDR3, as DNA: TGTGCCAGCAGCCCCAGGGGGCCGGGGGAAAAACTGTTTTTT. Translated, it gives CASSPRGPGEKLFF.

The count of this clone is one. The chain joins TRBV9 to TRBJ1-4, with D possibly matching TRBD1 (6 bases). The CDR3 spans 15 residues. The germline CDR1 and CDR2 sequences are SGDLS and YYNGEE. Trimming shortened V by 0 bases and J by 8 bases, and 14 bases separated the two germline ends. CDR3 loop: CASSVAGGSREKLFF. In DNA form, the CDR3 reads TGTGCCAGCAGCGTAGCTGGGGGCAGTCGGGAAAAACTGTTTTTT.

The rearrangement uses TRBV6-6 and TRBJ2-1, with TRBD1 matching over 8 bases. The CDR3 consists of 16 residues. V shed 6 bases and J 4 bases; nucleotides not matched to a gene: 11. The germline V gene has CDR1 MNHNY and CDR2 SVGAGI (reference sequence). CDR3 protein: CASSPSRQGSYNEQFF. CDR3 DNA sequence: TGTGCCAGCAGCCCTAGCCGACAGGGGTCATACAATGAGCAGTTCTTC.

The chain is built from TRBV4-1 and TRBJ1-1; tentatively, D is TRBD1 (6 bases). CDR1 and CDR2 (germline): MGHRA, YSYEKL. CDR3 size: 15 residues. Trimming left V 3 bases short and J 5 bases short, with 16 bases between. The CDR3 DNA reads as TGCGCCAGCAGCCACCCGAGGGGGGGGGAAACTGAAGCTTTCTTT. It translates to CASSHPRGGETEAFF.

The chain links TRBV7-2 to TRBJ2-2; TRBD1 aligns across 7 bases. This CDR3 is 16 amino acids long. J gave up 8 bases and V 3 bases, and 12 bases lay outside the gene matches. Germline V CDR1 and CDR2: SGHTA, FQGNSA. The CDR3 nucleotides read TGTGCCAGCAGCTTCCCGGGACAGAGGATCCCTGGGGAGCTGTTTTTT. Translating gives CASSFPGQRIPGELFF.

The chain links TRBV12-5 to TRBJ1-1; tentative D call: TRBD1 (5 bases). The CDR3 runs 12 residues. Germline CDR1 reads LGHNT; CDR2 reads FRNRAP. V was clipped by 5 bases and J by 9 bases, with 13 bases between them. In nucleotides, the CDR3 is TGTGCTAGTGGTCCCCCCCGGGGGAAAGCTTTCTTT. Protein: CASGPPRGKAFF.